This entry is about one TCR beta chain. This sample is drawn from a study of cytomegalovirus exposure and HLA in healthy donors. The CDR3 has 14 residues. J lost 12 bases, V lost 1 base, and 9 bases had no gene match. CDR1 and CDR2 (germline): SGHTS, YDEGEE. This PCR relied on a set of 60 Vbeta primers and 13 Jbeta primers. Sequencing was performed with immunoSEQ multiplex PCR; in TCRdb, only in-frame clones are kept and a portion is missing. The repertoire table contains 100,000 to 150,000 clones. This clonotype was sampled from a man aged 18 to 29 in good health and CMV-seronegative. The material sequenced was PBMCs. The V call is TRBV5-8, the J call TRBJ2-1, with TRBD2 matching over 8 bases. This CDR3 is CASSLYGTRGGQFF. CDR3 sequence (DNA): TGTGCCAGCAGCTTGTATGGGACTAGGGGGGGGCAGTTCTTC.